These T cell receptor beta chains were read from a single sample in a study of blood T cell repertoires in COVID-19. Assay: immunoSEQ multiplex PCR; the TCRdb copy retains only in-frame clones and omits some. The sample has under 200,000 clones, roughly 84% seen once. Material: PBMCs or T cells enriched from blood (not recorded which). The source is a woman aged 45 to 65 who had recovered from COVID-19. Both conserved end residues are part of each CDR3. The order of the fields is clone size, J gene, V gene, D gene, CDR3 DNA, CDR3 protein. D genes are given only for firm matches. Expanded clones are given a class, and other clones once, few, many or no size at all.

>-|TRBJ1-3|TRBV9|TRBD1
TGTGCCAGCAGCCCGCGCCAGACAGGGGCTGGAAACACCATATATTTT
CASSPRQTGAGNTIYF
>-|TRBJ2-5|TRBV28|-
TGTGCCAGCAGAGTCGGGGGCCAAGAGACCCAGTACTTC
CASRVGGQETQYF
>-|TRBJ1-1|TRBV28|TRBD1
TGTGCCAGCACACGACAGGGCGCCACTGAAGCTTTCTTT
CASTRQGATEAFF
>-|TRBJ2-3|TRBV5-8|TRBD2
TGTGCCAGCAGAGTAGCGGGACCTAGCACAGATACGCAGTATTTT
CASRVAGPSTDTQYF
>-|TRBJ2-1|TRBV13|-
TGTGCCAGCAGCCCTTGGGGCGTATCAGGGACATTGGATGAGCAGTTCTTC
CASSPWGVSGTLDEQFF
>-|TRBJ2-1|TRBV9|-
TGTGCCAGCAGCGACGGGGTTATCGGTGAGCAGTTCTTC
CASSDGVIGEQFF
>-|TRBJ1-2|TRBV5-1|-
TGCGCCAGCAGCTTGAGCGGTAACGACTATGGCTACACCTTC
CASSLSGNDYGYTF
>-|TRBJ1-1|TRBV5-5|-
TGTGCCAGCAGCTTGGCGACAGTAAGTATCACTGAAGCTTTCTTT
CASSLATVSITEAFF
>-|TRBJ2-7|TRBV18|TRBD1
TGTGCCAGCTCCGCCTCGACAGGGCCCTACGAGCAGTACTTC
CASSASTGPYEQYF
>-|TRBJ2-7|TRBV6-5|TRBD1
TGTGCCAGCAGTTCACTCAGGGGGCGCGAGCAGTACTTC
CASSSLRGREQYF
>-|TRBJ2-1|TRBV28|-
TGTGCCAGCAGTCTGGGCTTGGGGCAATGGCAGTTCTTC
CASSLGLGQWQFF
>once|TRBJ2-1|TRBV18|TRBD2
TGTGCCAGCTCACCACTTAGCGGGAGAGGGTCCTACAATGAGCAGTTCTTC
CASSPLSGRGSYNEQFF
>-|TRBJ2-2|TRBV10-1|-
TGCGCCAGCAGTGACCAGCGGGTGGGGACCGGGGAGCTGTTTTTT
CASSDQRVGTGELFF
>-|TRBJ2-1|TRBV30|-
TGTGCCTGGAGTGTTCTTGGGCGGGGAAGCTCCTACAATGAGCAGTTCTTC
CAWSVLGRGSSYNEQFF
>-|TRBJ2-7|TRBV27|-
TGTGCCAGCAGTTTAGATGTGGGGGCGCAACGGTACTTC
CASSLDVGAQRYF
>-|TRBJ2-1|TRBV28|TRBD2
TGTGCCAGCAGTTCCGGGACTAGCGGGAATCCTCCGACCAACAATGAGCAGTTCTTC
CASSSGTSGNPPTNNEQFF
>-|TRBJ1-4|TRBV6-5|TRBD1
TGTGCCAGCAGTCGTCAGGGGGATAATGAAAAACTGTTTTTT
CASSRQGDNEKLFF
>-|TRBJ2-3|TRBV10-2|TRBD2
TGCGCCAGCAGTGAGTCAACTGCCCCCACTAGCGGGAGGACAGATACGCAGTATTTT
CASSESTAPTSGRTDTQYF
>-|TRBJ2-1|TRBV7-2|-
TGTGCCAGCAGCTCAACAGAATACAATGAGCAGTTCTTC
CASSSTEYNEQFF
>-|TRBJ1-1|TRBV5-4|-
TGTGCCAGCAGCGCTCCCCCTGGGGGGGGGCGCGGAACTGAAGCTTTCTTT
CASSAPPGGGRGTEAFF
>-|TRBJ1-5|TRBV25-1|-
TGTGCCAGCAGTGAAGCCGGGACACATAGCAATCAGCCCCAGCATTTT
CASSEAGTHSNQPQHF
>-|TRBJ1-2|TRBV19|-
TGTGCCAGTAGTTTCCGGGCTAACTATGGCTACACCTTC
CASSFRANYGYTF
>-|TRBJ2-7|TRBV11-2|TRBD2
TGTGCCAGCAGCTTTGGAGTAGCGGGAGCTTACGAGCAGTACTTC
CASSFGVAGAYEQYF
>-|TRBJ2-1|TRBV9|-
TGTGCCAGCAGCGTAGCTAGCGTCTCCGCTTCCTACAATGAGCAGTTCTTC
CASSVASVSASYNEQFF
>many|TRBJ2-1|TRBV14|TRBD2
TGTGCCAGCAGCCAAGCGGCTAGCGGGAGGGGTGAGCAGTTCTTC
CASSQAASGRGEQFF
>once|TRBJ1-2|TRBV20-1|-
TGCAGTGCTAGTGAAGGCAGGGGTAGGAACTATGGCTACACCTTC
CSASEGRGRNYGYTF
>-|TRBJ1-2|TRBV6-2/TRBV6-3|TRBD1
TGTGCCAGCAGTCCCCGTGGACAGGGAGGCTATGGCTACACCTTC
CASSPRGQGGYGYTF
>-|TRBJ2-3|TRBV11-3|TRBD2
TGTGCCAGCAGCTCACGGACTAGCGGGAGAGGTCGGTTCACAGATACGCAGTATTTT
CASSSRTSGRGRFTDTQYF
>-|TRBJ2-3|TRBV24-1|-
TGTGCCACCAGTGATCGGGATTCGAGGGATACGCAGTATTTT
CATSDRDSRDTQYF
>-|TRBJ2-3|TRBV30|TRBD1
TGTGCCTGGAGTAGAGACAGGGCCCACACAGATACGCAGTATTTT
CAWSRDRAHTDTQYF
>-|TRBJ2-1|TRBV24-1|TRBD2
TGTGCCACCAGTGGGGCGAGGACTAGCCACAATGAGCAGTTCTTC
CATSGARTSHNEQFF
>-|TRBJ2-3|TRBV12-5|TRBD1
TGTGCTAGTGGGTCAGGGGGTTTAACAGATACGCAGTATTTT
CASGSGGLTDTQYF
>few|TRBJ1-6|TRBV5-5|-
TGTGCCAGCAGGCACCGCGCTGACTATAATTCACCCCTCCACTTT
CASRHRADYNSPLHF
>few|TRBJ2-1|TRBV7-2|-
TGTGCCAGCAGCTTGTGGGTAGCGGACAATGAGCAGTTCTTC
CASSLWVADNEQFF
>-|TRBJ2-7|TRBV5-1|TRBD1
TGCGCCAGCAGCTCGGGACAGGGGACCTACGAGCAGTACTTC
CASSSGQGTYEQYF
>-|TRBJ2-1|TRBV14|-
TGTGCCAGCAGCCAAGATTTTTACGCGAATGAGCAGTTCTTC
CASSQDFYANEQFF
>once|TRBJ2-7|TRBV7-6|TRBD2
TGTGCCAGCAGCTTAGCGGGGGGGTCCTCCTACGAGCAGTACTTC
CASSLAGGSSYEQYF
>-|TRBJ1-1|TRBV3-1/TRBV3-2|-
TGTGCCAGCGTCGGGGTTGACACTGAAGCTTTCTTT
CASVGVDTEAFF
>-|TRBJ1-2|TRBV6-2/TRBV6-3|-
TGTGCCAGCAGCAAAATGAGGGACACTCACTTC
CASSKMRDTHF
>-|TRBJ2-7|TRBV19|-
TGTGCCAGTGTTAAAGTAGGTGGCGGGTGGCAGTACTTC
CASVKVGGGWQYF
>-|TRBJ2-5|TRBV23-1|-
TGCGCCAGCAGTCAGGGGGCCTGGCTGCGGGAGACCCAGTACTTC
CASSQGAWLRETQYF
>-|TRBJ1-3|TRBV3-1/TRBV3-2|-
TGTGCCAGCAGCCTCCGACAGATCTCTGGAAACACCATATATTTT
CASSLRQISGNTIYF